This entry lists 32 T cell receptor beta chains sequenced from one sample in a study of Graves' ophthalmopathy and Graves' hyperthyroidism. Amplification of TCR beta CDR3 regions used RNA transcripts. The workflow started with a first-round RT-PCR run with HTBI primers and then moved on to a second-round multiplex PCR. TCRdb re-called the multiplex PCR reads with MiXCR, one entry per CDR3 protein. The table lists over a million distinct CDR3 sequences, roughly 35% of them singletons. Sequencing used peripheral blood or thyroid tissue (not recorded which). These receptors were obtained from an adult man with Graves' hyperthyroidism.

At least ten counts were recorded for this clonotype. This chain joins TRBV7-8 and TRBJ1-1; D gene unclear. The CDR3 length is 15 residues. From germline, CDR1 is SGHVS and CDR2 FQNEAQ. Deletions cut 5 bases from V and 6 bases from J, with 19 bases between. For the CDR3, the DNA is TGTGCCAGCAGCACCGAGGCGGCCCCGGTCCCTGAAGCTTTCTTT. Its translation: CASSTEAAPVPEAFF.

The J gene is TRBJ1-5, the V gene TRBV15; D is possibly TRBD1 (5 bases). Germline CDR1 LNHNV, CDR2 YYDKDF (reference sequence). The CDR3 is 14 amino acids. Trimming took off 1 base at V and 6 bases at J, with 10 bases between the two ends. CDR3: CATSRGYGGQPQHF. The CDR3 coding sequence is TGTGCCACCAGCAGAGGGTATGGGGGTCAGCCCCAGCATTTT. Drawing the rest from reference TRBV15 and TRBJ1-5, the complete variable domain is DAMVIQNPRYQVTQFGKPVTLSCSQTLNHNVMYWYQQKSSQAPKLLFHYYDKDFNNEADTPDNFQSRRPNTSFCFLDIRSPGLGDTAMYLCATSRGYGGQPQHFGDGTRLSIL.

V gene TRBV7-9 combines with J gene TRBJ2-2; D possibly corresponds to TRBD1 (5 bases). The CDR3 runs 14 residues. Trimming stripped 10 bases from V and 1 base from J, with 13 bases between. Germline V lookup: CDR1 SEHNR, CDR2 FQNEAQ (reference sequence). CDR3: CAKGWGENTGELFF. CDR3 coding DNA: TGTGCCAAAGGGTGGGGCGAGAACACCGGGGAGCTGTTTTTT.

V and J are TRBV11-2 and TRBJ2-7; D may correspond to TRBD1 or TRBD2 (6 bases each). Between the trimmed V and J ends, which lost 4 bases and 1 base, there was a span of 14 bases. The CDR3 is 15 residues long. CDR1 and CDR2 (germline): SGHAT, FQNNGV. The CDR3 nucleotides are TGTGCCAGCAGCTCGGAGGGCAGGGGTTCCTACGAGCAGTACTTC. Protein sequence: CASSSEGRGSYEQYF.

This clonotype was detected ten times or more. The chain has TRBV2 and TRBJ1-1; D remains ambiguous. CDR3 length equals 11 residues. Trimming stripped 4 bases from V and 7 bases from J, with 7 bases between. The germline CDR1 and CDR2 sequences are SNHLY and FYNNEI. CDR3 amino acids: CASSAELEAFF. As DNA, the CDR3 is TGTGCCAGCAGTGCAGAGCTTGAAGCTTTCTTT.

The CDR3 sequence is CASRGSRGVPPHEQYF. For the CDR3, the DNA is TGTGCCAGCAGGGGTTCGAGAGGGGTTCCACCCCACGAGCAGTACTTC. This chain links TRBV9 with TRBJ2-7; perhaps D is TRBD1 or TRBD2 (5 bases each). This CDR3 spans 16 amino acids. Trimming removed 5 bases at V and 5 bases at J, with 23 bases between. The V gene's germline CDR1 is SGDLS and CDR2 YYNGEE.

The chain has TRBV9 and TRBJ2-7, with 13 bases matching TRBD2. J lost 6 bases, V lost 6 bases, and 9 bases had no gene match. This CDR3 has 15 residues. Germline assignment: CDR1 SGDLS and CDR2 YYNGEE. This chain's CDR3 is CASTAGLAGESEQYF. The CDR3 coding sequence is TGTGCCAGCACCGCCGGACTAGCGGGAGAATCCGAGCAGTACTTC.

The genes are TRBV11-2 and TRBJ1-5; 8 positions match TRBD1. Trimming cost V 4 bases and J 2 bases; bases outside gene matches: 1. This CDR3 region has 14 residues. Looked up from germline, CDR1 is SGHAT and CDR2 is FQNNGV. The CDR3 region is CASSWGQGNQPQHF. CDR3 bases: TGTGCCAGCAGCTGGGGACAGGGCAATCAGCCCCAGCATTTT.

This clonotype was recorded a few times. This rearrangement joins TRBV20-1 to TRBJ2-7; D is perhaps TRBD1 (7 bases). The CDR3 contains 11 residues. Germline-derived CDR1 and CDR2 are DFQATT and SNEGSKA (reference sequence). V was cut by 6 bases and J by 7 bases, with 13 bases left in between. CDR3 region: CSAAGGLEQYF. The CDR3 coding sequence is TGCAGTGCCGCAGGGGGGTTAGAGCAGTACTTC.

This clonotype has at least ten counts. The genes are TRBV9 and TRBJ1-1; no clear D gene. The germline V and J ends were trimmed by 0 bases and 4 bases, with 13 bases remaining between them. The CDR3 is 15 amino acids. Germline V lookup: CDR1 SGDLS, CDR2 YYNGEE. The DNA of the CDR3 is TGTGCCAGCAGCGTAGCACCACAGATGATCACTGAAGCTTTCTTT. It translates to CASSVAPQMITEAFF.

This clonotype was seen repeatedly, ten times or more. Here the CDR3 DNA reads TGTGCCAGCAGCTCGGACGCTAGCTCCTATAATTCACCCCTCCACTTT. This encodes CASSSDASSYNSPLHF. The rearrangement uses TRBV7-9 and TRBJ1-6; D is ambiguous. The CDR3 is made up of 16 amino acids. Trimming pared 4 bases from V and 0 bases from J, leaving 10 bases between. Germline CDR1 and CDR2: SEHNR and FQNEAQ (reference sequence).

This clonotype was detected many times. V usage is TRBV19 and J usage is TRBJ1-2, with D maybe TRBD1 (5 bases). Trimming stripped 9 bases from V and 3 bases from J, with 17 bases between. This CDR3 region has 14 residues. Germline loops: CDR1 LNHDA, CDR2 SQIVND (reference sequence). CDR3 sequence reads: CASQPTGWDYGYTF. CDR3 nucleotides: TGTGCCAGCCAACCAACAGGCTGGGACTATGGCTACACCTTC.

This clonotype has at least ten counts. This chain uses TRBV5-1 with TRBJ2-6, with 8 bases matching TRBD1. V trimming: 1 base; J trimming: 2 bases; junction bases outside the gene matches: 8. The CDR3 extends over 18 amino acids. Germline V gene sequence: CDR1 SGHRS, CDR2 YFSETQ. The CDR3 loop is CASSLQGTGHTGANVLTF. For the CDR3, the DNA is TGCGCCAGCAGCTTGCAAGGGACAGGTCACACTGGGGCCAACGTCCTGACTTTC.

This clonotype was counted many times. The V gene is TRBV19, the J gene TRBJ1-1; no clear D gene. The CDR3 has 13 amino acids. Germline CDR1 LNHDA, CDR2 SQIVND (reference sequence). The V end was cut by 5 bases, the J end by 1 base, with 8 bases between. CDR3 DNA: TGTGCCAGTAGTCGAGACACGAACACTGAAGCTTTCTTT. The encoded protein is CASSRDTNTEAFF. Full variable domain (outside the CDR3, taken from reference TRBV19 and TRBJ1-1): DGGITQSPKYLFRKEGQNVTLSCEQNLNHDAMYWYRQDPGQGLRLIYYSQIVNDFQKGDIAEGYSVSREKKESFPLTVTSAQKNPTAFYLCASSRDTNTEAFFGQGTRLTVV.

The V gene is TRBV7-2, the J gene TRBJ2-5; D unclear. The V and J ends lost 1 base and 1 base respectively, with 10 bases between them. Germline loops: CDR1 SGHTA, CDR2 FQGNSA. The CDR3 loop spans 15 amino acids. CDR3 sequence (DNA): TGTGCCAGCAGCTTAGTAGCCCCAATCCAAGAGACCCAGTACTTC. Translating gives CASSLVAPIQETQYF. Full variable domain (outside the CDR3, taken from reference TRBV7-2 and TRBJ2-5): GAGVSQSPSNKVTEKGKDVELRCDPISGHTALYWYRQSLGQGLEFLIYFQGNSAPDKSGLPSDRFSAERTGGSVSTLTIQRTQQEDSAVYLCASSLVAPIQETQYFGPGTRLLVL.

Note on this clonotype: The junction shows a germline mismatch at one end, possibly a read error. The chain joins TRBV15 to TRBJ2-3, with D tentatively TRBD1 (5 bases). The germline V gene has CDR1 LNHNV and CDR2 YYDKDF (reference sequence). The CDR3 contains 15 residues. The chain's CDR3 is CAASRDPGSTDTQYF. Here the CDR3 DNA reads TGTGCCGCCAGCAGAGATCCAGGGAGCACAGATACGCAGTATTTT.

There are a few counts of this clonotype. This chain connects TRBV7-9 to TRBJ2-5; the D gene is possibly TRBD1 (6 bases). V was shortened by 6 bases and J by 3 bases, with 14 bases between the two germline ends. The CDR3 consists of 14 residues. Germline loops: CDR1 SEHNR, CDR2 FQNEAQ (reference sequence). The CDR3 spells CASSKGETKETQYF. CDR3 nucleotide sequence: TGTGCCAGCAGTAAGGGGGAAACCAAAGAGACCCAGTACTTC.

This clonotype was counted ten times or more. CDR3 nucleotides: TGTGCCAGCAGAGGCGGGGTTCGCTCTGGGGCCAACGTCCTGACTTTC. Protein sequence: CASRGGVRSGANVLTF. The chain recombines TRBV11-2 with TRBJ2-6; tentatively, D is TRBD2 (6 bases). This CDR3 spans 16 amino acids. The germline CDR1 and CDR2 sequences are SGHAT and FQNNGV. Trimming removed 6 bases at V and 0 bases at J, with 12 bases between. Based on the CDR3 plus reference TRBV11-2 and TRBJ2-6, the full variable domain is EAGVAQSPRYKIIEKRQSVAFWCNPISGHATLYWYQQILGQGPKLLIQFQNNGVVDDSQLPKDRFSAERLKGVDSTLKIQPAKLEDSAVYLCASRGGVRSGANVLTFGAGSRLTVL.

This clonotype was detected ten times or more. The rearrangement uses TRBV29-1 and TRBJ1-2, with 7 nucleotides matching TRBD1. The CDR3 has 14 residues. Germline CDR1 and CDR2: SQVTM and ANQGSEA. The J segment lost 3 bases and the V segment lost 3 bases, leaving 7 bases of the junction unmatched. The CDR3 bases are TGCAGCGTTGAGTTTGCAGGGGGTGACTATGGCTACACCTTC. Its protein product is CSVEFAGGDYGYTF.

This clonotype was counted at least ten times. The chain joins TRBV19 to TRBJ2-7, with D possibly being TRBD1 (5 bases). Germline V gene data show CDR1 as LNHDA and CDR2 as SQIVND (reference sequence). With 7 bases removed from V and 4 bases from J, the gap between germline ends came to 11 bases. This CDR3 is 12 amino acids long. CDR3 in amino acids: CASMGNRYEQYF. The CDR3 nucleotides are TGTGCCAGTATGGGGAACAGGTACGAGCAGTACTTC.

Remarks on this clonotype: Relative to the germline gene, one junction end is altered; a read error may explain this. This CDR3 reads CASSQEGDRGSTEAF. The CDR3 DNA reads TGCGCCAGCAGCCAAGAAGGGGACAGGGGATCCACTGAAGCTTTC. This sequence joins TRBV7-2 and TRBJ2-6; 10 nucleotides line up with TRBD1. The CDR3 runs 15 residues. Germline V gene data show CDR1 as SGHTA and CDR2 as FQGNSA.

As for this clonotype: At one end the junction does not follow the germline gene, possibly because of a read error. The chain has TRBV2 and TRBJ1-5; D not resolved. The CDR3 has 15 amino acids. Germline V gene lookup returns CDR1 SNHLY and CDR2 FYNNEI. As DNA, the CDR3 is TGCGCCAGCAGCCAGGCCCTTTATAGCAATCAGCCCCAGCATTTT. It codes for CASSQALYSNQPQHF.

This clonotype was picked up many times. The chain joins TRBV12-3 or TRBV12-4 to TRBJ1-2, with D perhaps TRBD1 (5 bases). The ends were cut back, 6 bases at V and 8 bases at J, with 19 bases in the middle. The CDR3 runs 14 residues. CDR3 sequence (DNA): TGTGCCAGCAGCCCTGTCCGGGGGACGGGAGGCTACACCTTC. Its translation is CASSPVRGTGGYTF.

Points on this clonotype: The junction differs from germline at one of its ends, possibly a read error. The rearrangement links TRBV10-2 to TRBJ2-7, with D possibly TRBD1 on 5 matching bases. The CDR3 runs to 16 residues. Germline V gene data show CDR1 as WSHSY and CDR2 as SAAADI. The CDR3 region is CASSPGLGLLSYEQYF. In DNA, the CDR3 is TGTGCCAGCAGCCCAGGGTTGGGGCTACTCTCCTACGAGCAGTACTTC.

This clonotype was seen repeatedly, ten times or more. This chain connects TRBV7-3 to TRBJ1-6; a possible D gene is TRBD1 (5 bases). CDR1 is SGHTA and CDR2 is FQGTGA in the germline V gene. Trimming pared 6 bases from V and 9 bases from J, leaving 12 bases between. This CDR3 comprises 13 residues. The CDR3 coding sequence is TGTGCCAGCAGTAAAAATGGGGGTTCACCCCTCCACTTT. Translated, it gives CASSKNGGSPLHF.

Worth noting for this clonotype: This sequence may be a read error, since a much larger clone differs from it by one base. The rearrangement joins TRBV6-5 to TRBJ2-2; D is uncertain. The CDR3 is 14 amino acids. The germline V gene has CDR1 MNHEY and CDR2 SVGAGI. The V gene lost 10 bases and the J gene lost 4 bases, with 16 bases spanning the gap. The CDR3 reads CAIGSSGVTGELFF. Here the CDR3 DNA reads TGTGCCATCGGCTCCTCGGGCGTCACCGGGGAGCTGTTTTTT.

Comment on this clonotype: The conserved phenylalanine or tryptophan is not found at the CDR3 terminus, so this likely reflects a read error. The DNA is omitted, as the CDR3 cannot be located on it reliably, and the CDR3 follows TCRdb's listing. The chain recombines TRBV7-8 with TRBJ2-5. Germline lookup yields CDR1 SGHVS and CDR2 FQNEAQ. The CDR3 is 10 residues long, counting both termini. CDR3 in amino acids: CASSFRPRYY.

This clonotype was picked up a small number of times. The chain has TRBV19 and TRBJ1-5; D gene ambiguous. The CDR3 is made up of 18 amino acids. Trimming shortened V by 2 bases and J by 0 bases, and 17 bases separated the two germline ends. In germline, CDR1 is LNHDA, CDR2 SQIVND (reference sequence). CDR3 DNA: TGTGCCAGTAGTATAAAACGGCGGGAATCTGATAGCAATCAGCCCCAGCATTTT. It specifies CASSIKRRESDSNQPQHF.

This clonotype occurred a few times. V is TRBV7-8 and J is TRBJ2-6; no definite D call. Germline assignment: CDR1 SGHVS and CDR2 FQNEAQ. The V gene lost 3 bases and the J gene lost 0 bases, with 12 bases spanning the gap. The CDR3 has 17 residues. The CDR3 bases are TGTGCCAGCAGCTTCCCACCGGGTATCTCTGGGGCCAACGTCCTGACTTTC. Its translation is CASSFPPGISGANVLTF.

There are many counts of this clonotype. V is TRBV5-1 and J is TRBJ2-7, with TRBD2 as a possible D gene (5 bases). CDR1 SGHRS and CDR2 YFSETQ come from the germline V gene. Trimming took off 8 bases at V and 3 bases at J, with 9 bases between the two ends. CDR3 size: 11 residues. CDR3 protein: CASGEGYEQYF. The CDR3, as DNA: TGCGCCAGTGGAGAGGGCTACGAGCAGTACTTC.

This clonotype was detected a few times. This chain connects TRBV10-3 to TRBJ1-1; D uncertain. Germline V gene sequence: CDR1 ENHRY, CDR2 SYGVKD. Trimming stripped 10 bases from V and 4 bases from J, with 16 bases between. The CDR3 covers 13 residues. CDR3 nucleotide sequence: TGTGCCAGCAGCGCCGGCGGGAGCACTGAAGCTTTCTTT. It is translated as CASSAGGSTEAFF.

The chain combines TRBV29-1 with TRBJ1-2; weak D call: TRBD1 (6 bases). CDR1 is SQVTM and CDR2 is ANQGSEA in the germline V gene. V dropped 7 bases and J dropped 4 bases, with 16 bases sitting between them. This CDR3 has 13 amino acids. The CDR3: CSATGPNSYGYTF. The CDR3 DNA is TGCAGCGCCACAGGGCCAAACAGCTATGGCTACACCTTC.